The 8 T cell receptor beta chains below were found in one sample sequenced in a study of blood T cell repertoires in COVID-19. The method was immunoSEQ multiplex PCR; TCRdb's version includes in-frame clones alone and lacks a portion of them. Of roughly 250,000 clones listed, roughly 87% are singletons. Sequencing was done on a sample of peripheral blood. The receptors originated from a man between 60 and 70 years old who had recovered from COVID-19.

The CDR3 here is CASRTGTGAGNTIYF. In DNA, the CDR3 is TGTGCCAGCAGAACCGGGACAGGGGCTGGAAACACCATATATTTT. V and J are TRBV6-5 and TRBJ1-3; 10 nucleotides match TRBD1. The CDR3 extends over 15 amino acids. J was trimmed by 2 bases and V by 6 bases; bases with no gene match: 4. Per germline, CDR1 MNHEY and CDR2 SVGAGI.

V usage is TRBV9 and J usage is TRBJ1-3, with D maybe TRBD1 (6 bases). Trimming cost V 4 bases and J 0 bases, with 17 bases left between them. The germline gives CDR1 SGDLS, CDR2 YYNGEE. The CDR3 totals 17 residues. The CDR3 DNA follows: TGTGCCAGCAGCACCTATCGACAGGCCAACTCTGGAAACACCATATATTTT. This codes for CASSTYRQANSGNTIYF.

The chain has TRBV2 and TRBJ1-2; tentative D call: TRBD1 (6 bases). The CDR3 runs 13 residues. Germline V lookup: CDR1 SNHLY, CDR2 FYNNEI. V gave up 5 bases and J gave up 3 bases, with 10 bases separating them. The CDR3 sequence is CASSNRADYGYTF. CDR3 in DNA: TGTGCCAGCAGTAACAGGGCTGACTATGGCTACACCTTC.

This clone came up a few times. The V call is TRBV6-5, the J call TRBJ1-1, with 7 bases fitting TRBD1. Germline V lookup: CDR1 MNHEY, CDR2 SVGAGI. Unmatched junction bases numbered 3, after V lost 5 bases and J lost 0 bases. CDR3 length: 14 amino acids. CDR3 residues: CASSRDSLNTEAFF. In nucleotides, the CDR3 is TGTGCCAGCAGTCGGGACAGCCTGAACACTGAAGCTTTCTTT.

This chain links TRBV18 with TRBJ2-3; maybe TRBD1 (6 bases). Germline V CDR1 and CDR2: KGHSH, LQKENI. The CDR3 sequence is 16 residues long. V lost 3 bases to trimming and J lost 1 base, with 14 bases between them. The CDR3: CASSPSLGAGTDTQYF. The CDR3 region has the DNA TGTGCCAGCTCACCGAGCTTGGGGGCGGGCACAGATACGCAGTATTTT.

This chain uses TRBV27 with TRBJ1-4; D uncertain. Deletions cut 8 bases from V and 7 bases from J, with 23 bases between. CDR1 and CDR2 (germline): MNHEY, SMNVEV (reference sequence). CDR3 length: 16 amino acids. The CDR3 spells CASGEIEGGGSEKLFF. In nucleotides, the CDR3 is TGTGCCAGCGGTGAAATTGAGGGTGGAGGGAGTGAAAAACTGTTTTTT.

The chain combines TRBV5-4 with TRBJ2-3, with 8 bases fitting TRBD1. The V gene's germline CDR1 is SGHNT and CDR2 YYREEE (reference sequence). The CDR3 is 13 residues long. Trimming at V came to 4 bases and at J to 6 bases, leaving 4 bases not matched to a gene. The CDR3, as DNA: TGTGCCAGCAGCAGAACAGGGGGGGATACGCAGTATTTT. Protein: CASSRTGGDTQYF.

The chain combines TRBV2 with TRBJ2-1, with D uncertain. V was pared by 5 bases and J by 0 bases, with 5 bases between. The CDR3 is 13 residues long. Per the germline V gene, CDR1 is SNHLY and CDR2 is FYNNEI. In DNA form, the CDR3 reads TGTGCCAGCAGTCAGTTCTCCTACAATGAGCAGTTCTTC. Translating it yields CASSQFSYNEQFF.